Listed below are T cell receptor beta chains from one sample, sequenced in a study of beta chain features in type 1 diabetes. Repertoires were generated with immunoSEQ multiplex PCR, while TCRdb's copy carries only in-frame clones and drops some. The sample lists approximately 140,000 clones, approximately 10% occurring once. Sequencing was done on a sample of central memory CD4+ T cells from blood. The receptor set was obtained from a man aged 30 to 45 with type 1 diabetes. CDR3s include the opening cysteine and the closing phenylalanine or tryptophan. Each record gives: D gene, V gene, clone size, J gene, CDR3 protein, CDR3 DNA. A D gene is named only where the DNA matches it firmly. Some rows mark clone size as missing; the rest say once, few, many or name a class of expanded clone.

TRBD1	TRBV10-3	NA	TRBJ1-1	CAISAWTGGTEAFF	TGTGCCATCAGTGCGTGGACAGGGGGCACTGAAGCTTTCTTT
NA	TRBV29-1	NA	TRBJ1-1	CSVDEGDTEAFF	TGCAGCGTTGACGAAGGGGACACTGAAGCTTTCTTT
NA	TRBV30	few	TRBJ1-6	CAWTSSGGALSLHF	TGTGCCTGGACCTCCTCCGGGGGGGCGCTGTCCCTCCACTTT
NA	TRBV19	NA	TRBJ2-3	CASKRSQQADTQYF	TGTGCCAGTAAACGATCACAGCAAGCAGATACGCAGTATTTT
TRBD2	TRBV9	NA	TRBJ2-7	CASSVASGETYEQYF	TGTGCCAGCAGCGTAGCTAGCGGTGAGACCTACGAGCAGTACTTC
NA	TRBV11-2	few	TRBJ1-2	CASSPSFGRGDYGYTF	TGTGCCAGCAGCCCTTCGTTTGGCAGGGGTGACTATGGCTACACCTTC
TRBD1	TRBV7-2	few	TRBJ1-3	CASSQLDRGNTIYF	TGTGCCAGCAGCCAATTGGACAGGGGGAACACCATATATTTT
TRBD1	TRBV4-3	NA	TRBJ1-1	CASSQNRGREAFF	TGCGCCAGCAGCCAAAACAGGGGGCGCGAAGCTTTCTTT
NA	TRBV9	few	TRBJ2-3	CASSPIVSTDTQYF	TGTGCCAGCAGCCCAATAGTGTCGACAGATACGCAGTATTTT
NA	TRBV4-2	many	TRBJ2-3	CASSPQDTDTQYF	TGTGCCAGCAGCCCACAGGACACAGATACGCAGTATTTT
TRBD2	TRBV11-2	NA	TRBJ2-5	CASSPSGGFKETQYF	TGTGCCAGCAGCCCTAGCGGGGGGTTTAAAGAGACCCAGTACTTC
NA	TRBV21-1	few	TRBJ1-4	CASSKAGTATNEKLFF	TGTGCCAGCAGCAAGGCAGGGACTGCAACTAATGAAAAACTGTTTTTT
TRBD2	TRBV5-4	few	TRBJ2-3	CASSLGGGPTRDTQYF	TGTGCCAGCAGCTTGGGCGGGGGGCCCACTAGGGATACGCAGTATTTT
TRBD1	TRBV5-8	few	TRBJ1-1	CASSHFTGTESVRAFF	TGTGCCAGCAGCCATTTTACCGGGACAGAATCCGTACGGGCTTTCTTT
NA	TRBV18	NA	TRBJ1-1	CASSPRQRGGDTEAFF	TGTGCCAGCTCACCTAGGCAGCGAGGAGGTGACACTGAAGCTTTCTTT
NA	TRBV27	NA	TRBJ1-1	CASSLFRLRDRGTEAFF	TGTGCCAGCAGTTTATTCCGCCTCCGAGACCGGGGCACTGAAGCTTTCTTT
NA	TRBV4-1	few	TRBJ2-1	CASSQEAVSYNEQFF	TGCGCCAGCAGCCAAGAGGCTGTATCCTACAATGAGCAGTTCTTC